The 21 T cell receptor beta chains presented below share a single source sample, sequenced in a study of somatic mutations in cytotoxic T cells in rheumatoid arthritis. This table comes from immunoSEQ multiplex PCR, and its TCRdb copy is limited to in-frame clones, with some not included. The sample comprises 6,700 or so clones, less than 75% of which are singletons, and roughly 40% rests with the top ten. The sample taken for sequencing was CD8+ T cells sorted from blood. The receptor set was obtained from a man in his forties in good health.

The rearrangement uses TRBV6-4 and TRBJ2-1, with 12 bases fitting TRBD1. The CDR3 extends over 14 amino acids. V shed 3 bases, J shed 7 bases, and the junction held 1 base outside the gene matches. Looked up from germline, CDR1 is MRHNA and CDR2 is SNTAGT. The DNA of the CDR3 is TGTGCCAGCAGTGAGGGACAGGGGGCGAATGAGCAGTTCTTC. Its translation is CASSEGQGANEQFF.

In its sample, this clone was seen once. J is TRBJ1-3 and V is TRBV5-5; D remains ambiguous. Germline V gene lookup returns CDR1 SGHKS and CDR2 YYEKEE (reference sequence). The CDR3 covers 13 residues. V lost 2 bases and J 1 base, leaving 4 bases between the germline ends. The DNA of the CDR3 is TGTGCCAGCAGCTTACTGTCTGGAAACACCATATATTTT. Its translation: CASSLLSGNTIYF.

V usage is TRBV29-1 and J usage is TRBJ1-1; a weak D match, TRBD1 (5 bases). This CDR3 region has 13 residues. Between the trimmed V and J ends, which lost 6 bases and 10 bases, there was a span of 21 bases. Germline values: CDR1 SQVTM, CDR2 ANQGSEA. The CDR3 reads CSVNRGGTGVAFF. As DNA, the CDR3 is TGCAGCGTGAACAGAGGAGGTACGGGGGTAGCTTTCTTT.

The chain carries TRBV15 and TRBJ2-3; TRBD2 is a possible D gene (5 bases). V was pared by 5 bases and J by 2 bases, with 20 bases between. Germline V gives CDR1 LNHNV, CDR2 YYDKDF (reference sequence). The CDR3 length is 17 residues. This CDR3 is CATSGVSGLQNTDTQYF. Written as DNA, the CDR3 is TGTGCCACCAGCGGAGTTTCGGGATTGCAGAACACAGATACGCAGTATTTT.

The rearrangement joins TRBV5-1 to TRBJ1-2, with D uncertain. The CDR3 totals 14 residues. CDR1 SGHRS and CDR2 YFSETQ come from the germline V gene. Trimming removed 6 bases at V and 6 bases at J, with 18 bases between. The DNA of the CDR3 is TGCGCCAGCACTCTGCCTGGCAGGTCGAATGGCTACACCTTC. It specifies CASTLPGRSNGYTF.

The chain has TRBV4-3 and TRBJ2-7, with D tentatively TRBD2 (7 bases). The germline gives CDR1 LGHNA, CDR2 YSLEER. The ends were cut back, 3 bases at V and 2 bases at J, with 14 bases in the middle. This CDR3 is built from 15 residues. CDR3 protein: CASSHRGGGAYEQYV. Here the CDR3 DNA reads TGCGCCAGCAGCCACAGAGGAGGGGGGGCCTACGAGCAGTACGTC.

The chain carries TRBV18 and TRBJ2-1, with TRBD2 matching over 9 bases. The germline CDR1 and CDR2 sequences are KGHSH and LQKENI. The CDR3 is 15 amino acids. V lost 2 bases to trimming and J lost 8 bases; unmatched junction nucleotides: 7. CDR3 nucleotides: TGTGCCAGCTCACCAGTAGCGGGAGATGGCTATGAGCAGTTCTTC. Protein sequence: CASSPVAGDGYEQFF.

The chain carries TRBV14 and TRBJ2-7; 11 bases match TRBD2. Germline V gene lookup returns CDR1 SGHDN and CDR2 FVKESK. CDR3 length equals 17 residues. V lost 0 bases and J lost 1; bases outside the gene matches: 5. This CDR3 is CASSQDRLAGGSYEQYF. CDR3 bases: TGTGCCAGCAGCCAAGATCGGCTAGCGGGAGGTTCCTACGAGCAGTACTTC.

The genes are TRBV28 and TRBJ1-2; TRBD1 aligns across 11 bases. Germline loops: CDR1 MDHEN, CDR2 SYDVKM. The CDR3 loop spans 16 amino acids. V was pared by 4 bases and J by 3 bases, with 7 bases of the junction left unmatched. The CDR3 DNA follows: TGTGCCAGCAGTTCCCGGACAGGGGGCGCTTACTATGGCTACACCTTC. It translates to CASSSRTGGAYYGYTF.

This clone was seen a handful of times. The chain combines TRBV18 with TRBJ2-7; perhaps TRBD1 as D (6 bases). The germline CDR1 and CDR2 sequences are KGHSH and LQKENI. The length of the CDR3 is 13 residues. Trimming removed 3 bases from V and 2 bases from J, with 8 bases in between. The CDR3 here is CASSPGDTYEQYF. DNA of the CDR3: TGTGCCAGCTCACCGGGGGACACCTACGAGCAGTACTTC. The entire variable domain, with the rest obtained from reference TRBV18 and TRBJ2-7, is as follows: NAGVMQNPRHLVRRRGQEARLRCSPMKGHSHVYWYRQLPEEGLKFMVYLQKENIIDESGMPKERFSAEFPKEGPSILRIQQVVRGDSAAYFCASSPGDTYEQYFGPGTRLTVT.

The V and J genes are TRBV4-2 and TRBJ2-1; D is unresolved. Germline V gene lookup returns CDR1 LGHNA and CDR2 YNFKEQ. V lost 0 bases to trimming and J lost 3 bases, with 6 bases between them. There are 14 residues in the CDR3. CDR3 DNA sequence: TGTGCCAGCAGCCAAGATGAAGGCTACAATGAGCAGTTCTTC. Amino acid sequence: CASSQDEGYNEQFF.

The gene calls are TRBV5-5 and TRBJ1-5, with TRBD1 identical over 7 bases. Per germline, CDR1 SGHKS and CDR2 YYEKEE (reference sequence). The trim removed 1 base at V and 5 bases at J, leaving 6 bases unmatched. CDR3 length: 15 residues. CDR3 protein: CASSLYRGPDQPQHF. CDR3 nucleotides: TGTGCCAGCAGCTTGTACAGGGGCCCGGATCAGCCCCAGCATTTT. Complete variable domain (other parts from reference TRBV5-5 and TRBJ1-5): DAGVTQSPTHLIKTRGQQVTLRCSPISGHKSVSWYQQVLGQGPQFIFQYYEKEERGRGNFPDRFSARQFPNYSSELNVNALLLGDSALYLCASSLYRGPDQPQHFGDGTRLSIL.

J is TRBJ2-1 and V is TRBV27; the match to TRBD2 covers 9 bases. Germline values: CDR1 MNHEY, CDR2 SMNVEV (reference sequence). The CDR3 covers 15 residues. Trimming at V came to 7 bases and at J to 0 bases, leaving 4 bases not matched to a gene. The CDR3 region is CASTEREASYNEQFF. The CDR3 region has the DNA TGTGCCAGCACCGAGCGGGAGGCCTCCTACAATGAGCAGTTCTTC.

This clone was picked up a small number of times. The gene calls are TRBV6-4 and TRBJ2-3; 11 nucleotides match TRBD2. CDR1 is MRHNA, CDR2 SNTAGT, per germline. V lost 5 bases to trimming and J lost 2 bases; unmatched junction nucleotides: 3. The CDR3 has 15 residues. The CDR3 DNA reads as TGTGCCAGCAGTCAGACTAGCGGGGCCACAGATACGCAGTATTTT. Protein: CASSQTSGATDTQYF.

As DNA, the CDR3 is TGTGCCAGCAGCTTATGGGGGGAATCCAATCAGCCCCAGCATTTT. This gives the protein CASSLWGESNQPQHF. V and J are TRBV7-1 and TRBJ1-5; D perhaps matches TRBD1 (5 bases). TRBV7-1 is an open reading frame, and its role is uncertain. The germline V and J ends were trimmed by 4 bases and 3 bases, with 13 bases remaining between them. The CDR3 is made up of 15 amino acids.

The chain joins TRBV7-3 to TRBJ2-1; D ambiguous. The CDR3 contains 12 residues. Germline values: CDR1 SGHTA, CDR2 FQGTGA. The V gene lost 5 bases and the J gene lost 9 bases, with 11 bases spanning the gap. The DNA of the CDR3 is TGTGCCAGCAGCCCTCCCTTGGGTGAGCAGTTCTTC. Amino acid sequence: CASSPPLGEQFF.

This clone has only a few counts. The V call is TRBV7-9, the J call TRBJ1-1; 10 nucleotides line up with TRBD1. Germline-derived CDR1 and CDR2 are SEHNR and FQNEAQ (reference sequence). J gave up 2 bases and V 3 bases, and 3 bases lay outside the gene matches. The CDR3 runs to 15 residues. The CDR3 region has the DNA TGTGCCAGCAGCTTCGGGGACAGGGGAAACACTGAAGCTTTCTTT. Its translation is CASSFGDRGNTEAFF.

V usage is TRBV6-1 and J usage is TRBJ2-7; tentative D call: TRBD2 (6 bases). V was cut by 3 bases and J by 1 base, with 10 bases left in between. Germline V gene data show CDR1 as MNHNS and CDR2 as SASEGT. The length of the CDR3 is 14 residues. In DNA, the CDR3 is TGTGCCAGCAGTGAGGTCGGGGGTTCCTACGAGCAGTACTTC. Its translation is CASSEVGGSYEQYF.

This chain uses TRBV28 with TRBJ1-1; 12 bases align to TRBD1. Germline values: CDR1 MDHEN, CDR2 SYDVKM. The CDR3 has 15 amino acids. The trim removed 5 bases at V and 3 bases at J, leaving 4 bases unmatched. CDR3 in DNA: TGTGCCAGCAGTGGGGACAGGGGGCGTTACACTGAAGCTTTCTTT. Residues: CASSGDRGRYTEAFF.

As to this clone: The same CDR3 can be traced to other DNA sequences in this sample. The chain carries TRBV18 and TRBJ2-5, with 7 bases aligning to TRBD2. V trimming: 6 bases; J trimming: 9 bases; junction bases outside the gene matches: 10. The CDR3 has 13 amino acids. From germline, CDR1 is KGHSH and CDR2 LQKENI. The CDR3 region is CASSREAGWAQYF. DNA for the CDR3: TGTGCCAGCTCTCGGGAGGCGGGATGGGCCCAGTACTTC.

The rearrangement joins TRBV18 to TRBJ2-1; TRBD1 might be the D (5 bases). The CDR3 length is 18 residues. Trimming left V 3 bases short and J 7 bases short, with 25 bases between. The germline V gene encodes CDR1 KGHSH and CDR2 LQKENI. DNA for the CDR3: TGTGCCAGCTCACCGGATGCAGGGCGCGATCTCCTACAGAATGAGCAGTTCTTC. Translation gives CASSPDAGRDLLQNEQFF.